The entry below gives a single T cell receptor beta chain sequence along with its context. Trimming shortened V by 1 base and J by 2 bases, and 14 bases separated the two germline ends. CDR3 size: 16 residues. The germline V gene encodes CDR1 SGHKS and CDR2 YYEKEE (reference sequence). The sample is drawn from a study of blood T cell repertoires in COVID-19. Per the original methods: Estimation of nucleated cell counts relied on the amplification of reference gene primers. Assay used: immunoSEQ multiplex PCR; TCRdb lists only in-frame clones, some missing. Clone size and the V and J calls come from that table; the DNA yielded D and trimming. Of 100,000 to 110,000 clones detected, roughly nine tenths appear once; the ten largest clones hold approximately 7.3%.

The sequence was obtained from a young man in a cohort sampled during active COVID-19. This chain uses TRBV5-5 with TRBJ2-3; TRBD1 is a possible D gene (6 bases). Material for sequencing was peripheral blood. CDR3 residues: CASSLQGWGSTDTQYF. Here the CDR3 DNA reads TGTGCCAGCAGCTTGCAGGGGTGGGGGTCCACAGATACGCAGTATTTT.